This paragraph covers one TCR beta chain sequence. The clone's antigen remains unknown. No much larger clone exists at a distance of one base, and base qualities are not known. Genomic DNA was isolated from the sorted cells so that the TCRbeta CDR3 region could be sequenced. TCRbeta CDR3 regions were sequenced using the immunoSEQ Assay. Imported from immuneACCESS, the table was reduced by TCRdb to in-frame sequences with V and J called. These copies leave out some clones; in studies compared against another copy, an unresolved V gene accounts for under half, and the cause of the remainder is not known. This sample comprises about 62,000 clones, less than 95% of them detected only once. Of the sample, roughly 12% falls within the top ten clones. The sample originates from a study of OX40 agonist ivuxolimab in advanced cancers. Regarding the complete study: Ivuxolimab was a fully human IgG2 agonistic monoclonal antibody targeting the costimulatory receptor OX40 (CD134). Intravenous ivuxolimab was administered to patients every 2 weeks at six dose levels: 0.01, 0.1, 0.3, 1.5, 3 and 10 mg/kg. Of the approximately 50 dose-escalation patients, hepatocellular carcinoma was present in roughly 19, melanoma in around 15, renal cell carcinoma in 9 and head and neck cancer in 9. In the dose-escalation cohort, about four fifths of patients were male, and the mean age was approximately 60 years with a range of roughly 23 to 90. Patients were allowed to have had prior anti-PD-1, anti-PD-L1 or anti-CTLA-4 therapy, and around 40% of the dose-escalation patients had previously received checkpoint inhibitors. Partial responses occurred in three dose-escalation patients, of whom one had hepatocellular carcinoma and two had cutaneous melanoma. Peripheral TCRbeta sequencing was intended to test whether TCR sequence diversity was altered and clonal T-cell expansion was caused by ivuxolimab. The monotherapy dose-escalation portion (N of about 47 patients) of the phase I ivuxolimab trial is reported in the paper. Overall study results and their limits: Low levels of normalized T-cell clonal expansion were also seen in some patients who did not respond. In partial responders in the 0.1-3.0 mg/kg groups, normalized peripheral clonal expansion was found to be among the lowest, especially among CD8+ T cells. After ivuxolimab, expanded clones were on average more numerous among CD8+ T cells than among CD4+ T cells. The antigen specificity of the peripheral T cells that underwent clonal expansion was not determined. Clonal expansion of both CD4+ and CD8+ blood T cells was observed from baseline to week 6 at doses 0.1 to 3.0 mg/kg.

The CDR3, cysteine through phenylalanine, is 14 amino acids long. The entry retains the CDR3 DNA only, 42 bases that are in frame from base 1. Trimming costs V 5 bases and J 0 bases, and their ends lie 9 bases apart. From a lookup of the germline V gene, CDR1 and CDR2 are MGHRA and YSYEKL. Patients with autoimmune disease history or receiving systemic immunosuppression were excluded from the trial. Peripheral blood for TCR sequencing was collected from all dose cohorts at baseline, on cycle 4 day 1, and on cycle 7 day 1. The samples were drawn from a first-in-human, open-label, multicenter phase I dose-escalation trial of ivuxolimab. The trial enrolled adults with locally advanced or metastatic head and neck squamous cell, hepatocellular, melanoma or renal cell carcinoma. Before TCR sequencing, CD4+ T cells and CD8+ T cells from peripheral blood were sorted into separate populations.

The chain joins TRBV4-1 to TRBJ2-3; the D gene lacks a confident call. The sequencing here drew on CD4+ or CD8+ T cells sorted from blood, taken in a trial of the OX40 agonist ivuxolimab. This clonotype was obtained from an adult with an advanced solid tumor such as melanoma, head and neck, liver or kidney cancer. The nucleotide sequence reads as follows: TGCGCCAGCAGCACCTCCGGAAGCACAGATACGCAGTATTTT. Its protein product is CASSTSGSTDTQYF.